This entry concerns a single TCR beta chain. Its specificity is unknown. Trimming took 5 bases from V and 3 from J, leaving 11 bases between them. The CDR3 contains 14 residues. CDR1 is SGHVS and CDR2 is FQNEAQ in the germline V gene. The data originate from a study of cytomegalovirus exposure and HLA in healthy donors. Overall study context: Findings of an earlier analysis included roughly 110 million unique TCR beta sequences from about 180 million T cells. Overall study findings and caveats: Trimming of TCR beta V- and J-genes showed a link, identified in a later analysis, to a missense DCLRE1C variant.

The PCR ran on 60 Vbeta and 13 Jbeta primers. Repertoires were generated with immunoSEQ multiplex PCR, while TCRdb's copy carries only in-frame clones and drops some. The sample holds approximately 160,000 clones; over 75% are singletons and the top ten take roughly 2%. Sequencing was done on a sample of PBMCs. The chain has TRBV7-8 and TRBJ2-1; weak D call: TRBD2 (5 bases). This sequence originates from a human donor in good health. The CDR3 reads CASSSGRLYNEQFF. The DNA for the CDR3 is TGTGCCAGCAGCAGCGGAAGGCTCTACAATGAGCAGTTCTTC.